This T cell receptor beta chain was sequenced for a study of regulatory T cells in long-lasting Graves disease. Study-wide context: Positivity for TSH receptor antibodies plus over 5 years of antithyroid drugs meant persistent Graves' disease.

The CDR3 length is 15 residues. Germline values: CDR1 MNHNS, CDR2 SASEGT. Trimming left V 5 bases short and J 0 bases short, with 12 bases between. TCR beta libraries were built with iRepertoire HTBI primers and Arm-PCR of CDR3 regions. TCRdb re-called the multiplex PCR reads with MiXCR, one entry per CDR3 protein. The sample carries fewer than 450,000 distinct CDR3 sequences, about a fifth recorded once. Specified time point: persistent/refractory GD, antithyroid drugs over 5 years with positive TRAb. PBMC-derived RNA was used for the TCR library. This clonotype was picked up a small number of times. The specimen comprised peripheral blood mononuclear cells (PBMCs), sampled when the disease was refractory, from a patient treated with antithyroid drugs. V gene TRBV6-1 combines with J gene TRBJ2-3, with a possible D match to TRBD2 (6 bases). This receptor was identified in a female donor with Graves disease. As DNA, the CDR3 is TGTGCCAGCAGTCCACTGGGGGGTAGCACAGATACGCAGTATTTT. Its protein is CASSPLGGSTDTQYF.